The subject of this entry is one T cell receptor (beta chain). Its antigen is not known. One entry per CDR3 protein results from TCRdb running MiXCR on the RT-PCR reads. The data contain some 800,000 distinct CDR3 sequences, less than 25% of them singletons. This specimen comes from a study of response to subunit inactivated influenza vaccine. Overall study findings and caveats: Authors proposed each seasonal influenza vaccination draws in few new T cells.

V dropped 5 bases and J dropped 3 bases, with 14 bases sitting between them. This CDR3 region has 14 residues. Germline V gene sequence: CDR1 SGHDT, CDR2 YYEEEE. The sample in question was PBMCs from blood, obtained about 5 days after vaccination. This TCR came from a man in his fifties who received an inactivated influenza vaccine. The V gene is TRBV5-6, the J gene TRBJ1-2; perhaps TRBD1 as D (5 bases). The CDR3 region has the DNA TGTGCCAGCAGAACCGTACTGGGGGACTATGGCTACACCTTC. Amino acids: CASRTVLGDYGYTF.